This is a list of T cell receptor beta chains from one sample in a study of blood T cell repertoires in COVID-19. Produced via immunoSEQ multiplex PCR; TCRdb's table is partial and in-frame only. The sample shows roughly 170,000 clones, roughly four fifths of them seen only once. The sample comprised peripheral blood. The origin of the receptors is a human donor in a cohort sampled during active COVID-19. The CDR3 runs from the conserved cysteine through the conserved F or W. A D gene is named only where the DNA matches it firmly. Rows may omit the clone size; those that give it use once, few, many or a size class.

TGCGCCAGCAGCGCCACAGGGCCCGCTAACTATGGCTACACCTTC CASSATGPANYGYTF TRBV5-1 . TRBJ1-2 once
TGTGCCAGCTCACCACTTAGCAGGGGCCGGGAAGAGACCCAGTACTTC CASSPLSRGREETQYF TRBV18 . TRBJ2-5 .
TGTGCCTGGAGAGGACAGGGGGAGTGGTACGAGCAGTACTTC CAWRGQGEWYEQYF TRBV30 TRBD1 TRBJ2-7 .
TGTGCCAGCAGTATCGGAGGGGTTACCTACGAGCAGTACTTC CASSIGGVTYEQYF TRBV28 . TRBJ2-7 few
TGTGCCAGCAGCCGGGGACAGTACAATGAGCAGTTCTTC CASSRGQYNEQFF TRBV12-3/TRBV12-4 TRBD1 TRBJ2-1 .
TGCGCCAGCGCAAACCACCCCGCGGACTCCTACGAGCAGTACTTC CASANHPADSYEQYF TRBV5-1 . TRBJ2-7 once
TGTGCCAGCAGCGTTAACCCACGGGAGTCTGGGGCCAACGTCCTGACTTTC CASSVNPRESGANVLTF TRBV9 . TRBJ2-6 .
TGCGCCAGCTCCCAAACCAGGGGGAACACTGAAGCTTTCTTT CASSQTRGNTEAFF TRBV5-1 . TRBJ1-1 .
TGTGCCAGCAGTACCCGGGACAGGGACATTAGCTCGCAGTTCTTC CASSTRDRDISSQFF TRBV27 TRBD1 TRBJ2-1 .
TGTGCCAGCAGTTACTACGGGACTAGCGGGGGCCCCCCATTACCCTACGAGCAGTACTTC CASSYYGTSGGPPLPYEQYF TRBV6-2/TRBV6-3 TRBD2 TRBJ2-7 few
TGTGCCAGCAGCCAAGGACAGGGGGCTGGAAACACCATATATTTT CASSQGQGAGNTIYF TRBV3-1/TRBV3-2 TRBD1 TRBJ1-3 .
TGTGCCAGCGCGAAGTTCTACCGCCTTAATTCAGGGACTGAAGCTTTCTTT CASAKFYRLNSGTEAFF TRBV27 . TRBJ1-1 .
TGTGCCAGCAGCCAGAACAGGGTGGATACGCAGTATTTT CASSQNRVDTQYF TRBV3-1/TRBV3-2 . TRBJ2-3 .
TGTGCCAGCCTAGAGGACAGGGGGTACCCTGAAGCTTTCTTT CASLEDRGYPEAFF TRBV2 TRBD1 TRBJ1-1 .
TGCGCCAGCAGCTTAGGACAGGGGTACAACGAGCAGTACTTC CASSLGQGYNEQYF TRBV5-1 TRBD1 TRBJ2-7 .
TGTGCCAGCAGTTTCGACACCTATGGCTACACCTTC CASSFDTYGYTF TRBV12-3/TRBV12-4 . TRBJ1-2 once
TGTGCCAGTACCCGACAGGGGCCAGACTCTGGGGCCAACGTCCTGACTTTC CASTRQGPDSGANVLTF TRBV19 TRBD1 TRBJ2-6 .
TGTGCCAGTAGTGAGGACACTGAAGCTTTCTTT CASSEDTEAFF TRBV19 . TRBJ1-1 few
TGTGCCAGCAGCCTCCGGGCAGCGGACAGATATGGCTACACCTTC CASSLRAADRYGYTF TRBV3-1/TRBV3-2 . TRBJ1-2 .